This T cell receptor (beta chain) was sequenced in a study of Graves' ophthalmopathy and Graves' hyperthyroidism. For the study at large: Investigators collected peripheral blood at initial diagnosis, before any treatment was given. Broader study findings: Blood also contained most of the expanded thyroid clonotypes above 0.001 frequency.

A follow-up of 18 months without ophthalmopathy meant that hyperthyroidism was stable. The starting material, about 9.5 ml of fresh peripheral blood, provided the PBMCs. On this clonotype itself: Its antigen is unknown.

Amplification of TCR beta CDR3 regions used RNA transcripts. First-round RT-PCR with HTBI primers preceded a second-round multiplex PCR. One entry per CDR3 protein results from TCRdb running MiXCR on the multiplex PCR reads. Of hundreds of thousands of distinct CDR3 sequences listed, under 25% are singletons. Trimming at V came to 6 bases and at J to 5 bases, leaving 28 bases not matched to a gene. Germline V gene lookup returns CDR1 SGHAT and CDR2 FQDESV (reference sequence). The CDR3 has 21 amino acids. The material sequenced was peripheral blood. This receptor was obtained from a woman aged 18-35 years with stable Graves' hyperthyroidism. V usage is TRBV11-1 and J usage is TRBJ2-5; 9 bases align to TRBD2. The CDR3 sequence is CASSPRAGGSRASGIRETQYF. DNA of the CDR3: TGTGCCAGCAGTCCTCGGGCTGGCGGGAGTAGGGCTAGCGGGATTCGGGAGACCCAGTACTTC.